The 13 T cell receptor beta chains given below trace back to one sample, sequenced in a study of blood T cell repertoires in COVID-19. Only in-frame clones appear in the TCRdb table, and some are missing; sequencing was by immunoSEQ multiplex PCR. The sample consists of over 150,000 clones, approximately 87% of them appearing once. Sequenced sample: peripheral blood. All receptors derive from a woman in her 70s with COVID-19, enrolled during active disease.

The V call is TRBV4-1, the J call TRBJ1-2; maybe TRBD1 (5 bases). This CDR3 has 13 amino acids. Germline V gene sequence: CDR1 MGHRA, CDR2 YSYEKL. V lost 0 bases and J lost 10, with 12 bases in between. Here the CDR3 reads CASSQDSGGVYTF. The CDR3 DNA reads TGCGCCAGCAGCCAAGACAGCGGGGGTGTCTACACCTTC.

V is TRBV7-2 and J is TRBJ2-1; D gene unclear. The CDR3 contains 13 residues. V shed 6 bases and J shed 3 bases, with 9 bases lying between them. The germline V gene encodes CDR1 SGHTA and CDR2 FQGNSA. The CDR3 nucleotides read TGTGCCAGCAGGTCAGGTGGCTACAATGAGCAGTTCTTC. Its protein product is CASRSGGYNEQFF.

The chain links TRBV11-3 to TRBJ2-1, with 9 bases aligning to TRBD2. Germline loops: CDR1 SGHNT, CDR2 YENEEA. The CDR3 is 15 residues long. Trimming removed 2 bases from V and 5 bases from J; junction bases left unmatched: 4. The CDR3: CASSLISGRNNEQFF. In DNA, the CDR3 is TGTGCCAGCAGCTTAATTAGCGGGAGAAACAATGAGCAGTTCTTC.

This rearrangement joins TRBV25-1 to TRBJ2-1, with D possibly being TRBD2 (5 bases). CDR3 length: 15 residues. CDR1 is MGHDK, CDR2 SYGVNS, per germline. With 2 bases removed from V and 0 bases from J, the gap between germline ends came to 8 bases. The CDR3 here is CASSEGGGSYNEQFF. The CDR3, as DNA: TGTGCCAGCAGTGAAGGCGGAGGCTCCTACAATGAGCAGTTCTTC.

The chain employs TRBV6-5 and TRBJ1-2; unclear D gene. V was clipped by 5 bases and J by 8 bases, with 18 bases between them. This CDR3 region has 14 residues. Germline-derived CDR1 and CDR2 are MNHEY and SVGAGI. CDR3 protein: CASSPRNHIRGYTF. CDR3 coding DNA: TGTGCCAGCAGTCCCCGCAACCATATCAGAGGCTACACCTTC.

This chain connects TRBV5-4 to TRBJ1-6, with TRBD1 identical over 9 bases. The length of the CDR3 is 17 residues. Germline CDR1 is SGHNT and CDR2 is YYREEE (reference sequence). With 3 bases clipped from V and 7 bases from J, the junction kept 11 bases outside the gene matches. The CDR3 bases are TGTGCCAGCAGCTCGGAAACAGGGGGCCCCGCGAATTCACCCCTCCACTTT. It encodes CASSSETGGPANSPLHF. The full variable domain, in which reference TRBV5-4 and TRBJ1-6 provide the parts outside the CDR3, is ETGVTQSPTHLIKTRGQQVTLRCSSQSGHNTVSWYQQALGQGPQFIFQYYREEENGRGNFPPRFSGLQFPNYSSELNVNALELDDSALYLCASSSETGGPANSPLHFGNGTRLTVT.

The chain uses TRBV5-6 and TRBJ2-1; 12 bases match TRBD2. The germline V gene has CDR1 SGHDT and CDR2 YYEEEE. The CDR3 loop spans 15 amino acids. V lost 3 bases to trimming and J lost 5 bases; unmatched junction nucleotides: 3. The CDR3 protein is CASSSSGGAHNEQFF. The CDR3 nucleotides read TGTGCCAGCAGCTCTAGCGGGGGGGCCCACAATGAGCAGTTCTTC.

This clone has only a few counts. The chain carries TRBV2 and TRBJ1-1, with TRBD1 identical over 7 bases. The germline CDR1 and CDR2 sequences are SNHLY and FYNNEI. The CDR3 contains 13 residues. Trimming took 3 bases from V and 9 from J; bases not matched to a gene: 7. The CDR3 is CASSEPPGGQAFF. In DNA form, the CDR3 reads TGTGCCAGCAGTGAGCCTCCAGGGGGTCAAGCTTTCTTT.

V usage is TRBV30 and J usage is TRBJ2-7, with 8 nucleotides matching TRBD1. The CDR3 covers 12 residues. The V gene end was trimmed by 8 bases and the J gene end by 5 bases; junction bases not matched to a gene: 8. Germline CDR1 and CDR2: GTSNPN and SVGIG (reference sequence). The CDR3 protein is CAGRGLLDEQYF. CDR3 nucleotide sequence: TGTGCCGGCAGGGGGCTACTGGACGAGCAGTACTTC.

V is TRBV29-1 and J is TRBJ2-1; TRBD1 matches 9 bases. CDR1 is SQVTM, CDR2 ANQGSEA, per germline. This CDR3 spans 15 amino acids. The V and J ends lost 7 bases and 6 bases, in that order; junction bases with no gene match: 13. For the CDR3, the DNA is TGCAGCGGAACTGATACCGGGACAGGGACCAATGAGCAGTTCTTC. Its protein product is CSGTDTGTGTNEQFF.

This clone was counted once. The chain links TRBV5-5 to TRBJ2-4; unclear D gene. V lost 4 bases and J lost 0, with 14 bases in between. The CDR3 runs 16 residues. The V gene's germline CDR1 is SGHKS and CDR2 YYEKEE (reference sequence). In nucleotides, the CDR3 is TGTGCCAGCAGCACTGCAGGATTAGGAGCCAAAAACATTCAGTACTTC. Translated, it gives CASSTAGLGAKNIQYF.

V and J are TRBV19 and TRBJ2-7, with D possibly TRBD2 on 5 matching bases. The germline V gene encodes CDR1 LNHDA and CDR2 SQIVND (reference sequence). Trimming removed 5 bases from V and 2 bases from J, with 7 bases in between. This CDR3 has 12 amino acids. CDR3 residues: CASSAGPYEQYF. In DNA form, the CDR3 reads TGTGCCAGTAGTGCGGGTCCCTACGAGCAGTACTTC.

This clone was observed once. The chain joins TRBV29-1 to TRBJ2-1, with TRBD1 as a possible D gene (6 bases). Trimming cost V 6 bases and J 5 bases, with 17 bases left between them. The germline V gene encodes CDR1 SQVTM and CDR2 ANQGSEA. This CDR3 is built from 14 residues. The chain's CDR3 is CSVKIRTADNEQFF. In DNA, the CDR3 is TGCAGCGTCAAAATTAGGACAGCCGACAATGAGCAGTTCTTC.